This T cell receptor beta chain was sequenced during a study of Ad26.COV2.S vaccination and SARS-CoV-2 variants. Overall study: The Ad26.COV2.S arm of the COV1001 trial was where the donor was placed. Administration of Ad26.COV2.S was intramuscular, either once or twice 56 days apart. Whole-study findings and limits: The TCR breadth and depth analyses may have produced an underestimate of total T cell responses.

Some clones are missing from TCRdb's copy, which holds only in-frame ones; the method was immunoSEQ multiplex PCR. Here the sample spans about 350,000 clones, roughly 81% being singletons. Treatment described: 15 to 20 received Ad26.COV2.S at low or high dose, single or two shots; 5 received placebo; per-sample allocation not given. Repertoires come from day 63 after the first vaccine or placebo injection. An 18-55-year-old adult in Boston served as donor. Concerning this clone itself: Its antigen is as yet unknown.

This CDR3 contains 12 residues. V was trimmed by 7 bases and J by 1 base, leaving 6 bases between them. Germline V gene sequence: CDR1 LNHNV, CDR2 YYDKDF (reference sequence). The TCR comes from a person between 18 and 65 years old who received the Ad26.COV2.S COVID-19 vaccine or a placebo. This chain uses TRBV15 with TRBJ2-3, with D possibly TRBD2 on 6 matching bases. The sample consisted of peripheral blood, taken in a trial of Ad26.COV2.S vaccine versus placebo. CDR3 sequence: CATTSGTDTQYF. The CDR3 nucleotides are TGTGCCACCACTAGCGGCACAGATACGCAGTATTTT.